A single sample gave rise to the 2 T cell receptor beta chains below, sequenced in a study of Graves' ophthalmopathy and Graves' hyperthyroidism. Amplified TCR beta CDR3 regions were obtained using RNA transcripts as template. An opening RT-PCR round employed HTBI primers and preceded a second-round multiplex PCR. A single record per CDR3 protein comes from TCRdb applying MiXCR to the multiplex PCR reads. Of 150,000 to 200,000 distinct CDR3 sequences in the sample, around 39% were seen once. The sample consisted of peripheral blood. The origin of the receptors is a man aged 30 to 45 with Graves' ophthalmopathy.

This clonotype was recorded at least ten times. J is TRBJ1-1 and V is TRBV29-1; 7 nucleotides match TRBD1. Germline V lookup: CDR1 SQVTM, CDR2 ANQGSEA. J lost 1 base, V lost 4 bases, and 3 bases had no gene match. The CDR3 sequence is 13 residues long. CDR3 residues: CSVGRQGNTEAFF. DNA for the CDR3: TGCAGCGTTGGCCGACAGGGGAACACTGAAGCTTTCTTT.

This clonotype was picked up many times. The chain recombines TRBV3-1 with TRBJ1-2; D remains ambiguous. Germline CDR1 is LGHDT and CDR2 is YNNKEL (reference sequence). This CDR3 contains 13 residues. Deletions cut 1 base from V and 7 bases from J, with 10 bases between. The DNA of the CDR3 is TGTGCCAGCAGCCAAGGACCTATTTTTGGCTACACCTTC. It codes for CASSQGPIFGYTF.